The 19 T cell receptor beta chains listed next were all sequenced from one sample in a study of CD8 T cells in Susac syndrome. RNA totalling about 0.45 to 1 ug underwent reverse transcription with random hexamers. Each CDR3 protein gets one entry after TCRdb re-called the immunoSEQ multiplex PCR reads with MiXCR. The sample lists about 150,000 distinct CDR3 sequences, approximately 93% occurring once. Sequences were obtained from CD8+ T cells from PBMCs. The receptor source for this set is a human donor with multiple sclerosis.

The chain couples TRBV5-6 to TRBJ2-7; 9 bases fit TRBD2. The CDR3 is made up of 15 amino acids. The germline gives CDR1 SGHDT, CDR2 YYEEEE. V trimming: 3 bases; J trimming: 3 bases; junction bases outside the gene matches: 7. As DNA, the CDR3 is TGTGCCAGCAGCTCGGGGACTAGCCTCATCTACGAGCAGTACTTC. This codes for CASSSGTSLIYEQYF. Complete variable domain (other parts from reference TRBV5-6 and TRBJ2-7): DAGVTQSPTHLIKTRGQQVTLRCSPKSGHDTVSWYQQALGQGPQFIFQYYEEEERQRGNFPDRFSGHQFPNYSSELNVNALLLGDSALYLCASSSGTSLIYEQYFGPGTRLTVT.

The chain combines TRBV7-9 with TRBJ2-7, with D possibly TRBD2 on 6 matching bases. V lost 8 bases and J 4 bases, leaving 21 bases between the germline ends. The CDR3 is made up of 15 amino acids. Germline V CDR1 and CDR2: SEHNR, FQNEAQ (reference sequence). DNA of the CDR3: TGTGCCAGCGGGGGGAGAAACGACAGAGGGTACGAGCAGTACTTC. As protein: CASGGRNDRGYEQYF. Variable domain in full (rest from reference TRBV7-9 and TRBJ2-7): DTGVSQNPRHKITKRGQNVTFRCDPISEHNRLYWYRQTLGQGPEFLTYFQNEAQLEKSRLLSDRFSAERPKGSFSTLEIQRTEQGDSAMYLCASGGRNDRGYEQYFGPGTRLTVT.

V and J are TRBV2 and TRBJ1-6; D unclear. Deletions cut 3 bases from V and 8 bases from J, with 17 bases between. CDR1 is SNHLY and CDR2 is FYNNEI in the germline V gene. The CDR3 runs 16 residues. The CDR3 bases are TGTGCCAGCAGTGAGTTCGGTGGAACTCCCGATTCACCCCTCCACTTT. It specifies CASSEFGGTPDSPLHF.

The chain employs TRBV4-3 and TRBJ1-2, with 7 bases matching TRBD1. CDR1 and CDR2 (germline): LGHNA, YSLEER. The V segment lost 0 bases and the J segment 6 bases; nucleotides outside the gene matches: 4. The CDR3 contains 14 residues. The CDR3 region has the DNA TGCGCCAGCAGCCAAGAGGTAACAGGGGATGGCTACACCTTC. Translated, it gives CASSQEVTGDGYTF.

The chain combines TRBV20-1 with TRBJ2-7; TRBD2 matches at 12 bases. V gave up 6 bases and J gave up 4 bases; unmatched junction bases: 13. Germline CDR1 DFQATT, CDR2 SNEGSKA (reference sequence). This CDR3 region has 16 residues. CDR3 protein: CSADGLAGRNLYEQYF. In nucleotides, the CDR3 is TGCAGTGCCGACGGACTAGCGGGGCGAAACCTTTACGAGCAGTACTTC.

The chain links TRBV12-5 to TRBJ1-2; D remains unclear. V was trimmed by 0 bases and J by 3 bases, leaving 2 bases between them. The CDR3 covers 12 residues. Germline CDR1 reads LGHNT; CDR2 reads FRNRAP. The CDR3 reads CASGLVDYGYTF. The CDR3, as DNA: TGTGCTAGTGGTTTGGTGGACTATGGCTACACCTTC.

In nucleotides, the CDR3 is TGCGCCAGCAGCCAAGGCTGGGACAGGTACTACGAGCAGTACTTC. Its translation: CASSQGWDRYYEQYF. This chain links TRBV4-1 with TRBJ2-7; 8 bases line up with TRBD1. Germline CDR1 MGHRA, CDR2 YSYEKL. The CDR3 consists of 15 residues. With V trimmed by 1 base and J by 3 bases, 5 bases remained unmatched.

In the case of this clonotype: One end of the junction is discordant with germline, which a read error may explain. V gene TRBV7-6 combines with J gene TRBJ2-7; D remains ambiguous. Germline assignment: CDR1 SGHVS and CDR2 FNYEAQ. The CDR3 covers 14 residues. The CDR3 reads CASSLGSGDYEQYF. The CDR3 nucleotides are TGTGCTAGCAGCTTAGGTTCCGGAGACTACGAGCAGTACTTC.

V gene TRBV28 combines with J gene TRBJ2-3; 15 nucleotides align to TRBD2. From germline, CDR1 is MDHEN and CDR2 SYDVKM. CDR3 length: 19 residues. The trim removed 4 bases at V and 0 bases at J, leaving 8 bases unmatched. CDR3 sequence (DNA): TGTGCCAGCAGTTCCTGGACTAGCGGGGGGGCCCGAAGCACAGATACGCAGTATTTT. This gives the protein CASSSWTSGGARSTDTQYF. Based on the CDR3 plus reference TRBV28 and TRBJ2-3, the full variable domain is DVKVTQSSRYLVKRTGEKVFLECVQDMDHENMFWYRQDPGLGLRLIYFSYDVKMKEKGDIPEGYSVSREKKERFSLILESASTNQTSMYLCASSSWTSGGARSTDTQYFGPGTRLTVL.

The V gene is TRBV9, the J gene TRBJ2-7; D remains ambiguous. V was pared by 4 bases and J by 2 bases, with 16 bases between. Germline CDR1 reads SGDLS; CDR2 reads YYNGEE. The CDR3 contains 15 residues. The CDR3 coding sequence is TGTGCCAGCAGCCCCCATCAAGGCCTAACCTACGAGCAGTACTTC. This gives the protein CASSPHQGLTYEQYF.

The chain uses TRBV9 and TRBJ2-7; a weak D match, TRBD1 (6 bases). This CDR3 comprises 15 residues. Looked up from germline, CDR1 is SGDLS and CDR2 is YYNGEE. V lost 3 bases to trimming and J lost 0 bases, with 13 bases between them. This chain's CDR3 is CASSAGRTDSYEQYF. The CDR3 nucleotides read TGTGCCAGCAGCGCAGGTCGGACAGACTCCTACGAGCAGTACTTC. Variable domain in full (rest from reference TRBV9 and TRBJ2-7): DSGVTQTPKHLITATGQRVTLRCSPRSGDLSVYWYQQSLDQGLQFLIQYYNGEERAKGNILERFSAQQFPDLHSELNLSSLELGDSALYFCASSAGRTDSYEQYFGPGTRLTVT.

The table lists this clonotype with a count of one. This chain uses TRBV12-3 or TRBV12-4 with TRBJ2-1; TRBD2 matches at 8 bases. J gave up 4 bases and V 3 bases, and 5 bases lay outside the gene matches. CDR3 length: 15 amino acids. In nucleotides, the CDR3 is TGTGCCAGCAGTTTTAGGGCGGGGGGATACAATGAGCAGTTCTTC. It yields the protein CASSFRAGGYNEQFF.

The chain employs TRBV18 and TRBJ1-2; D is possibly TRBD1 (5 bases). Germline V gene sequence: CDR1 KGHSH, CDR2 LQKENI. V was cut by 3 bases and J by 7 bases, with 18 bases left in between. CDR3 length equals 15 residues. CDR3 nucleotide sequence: TGTGCCAGCTCACCCACCACCAGAGGGGACGGTGGCTACACCTTC. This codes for CASSPTTRGDGGYTF.

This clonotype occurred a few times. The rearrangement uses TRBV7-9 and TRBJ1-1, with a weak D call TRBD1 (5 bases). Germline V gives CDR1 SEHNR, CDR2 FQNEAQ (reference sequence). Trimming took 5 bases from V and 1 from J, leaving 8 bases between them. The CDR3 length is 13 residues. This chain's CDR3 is CASSRGGNTEAFF. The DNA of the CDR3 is TGTGCCAGCAGCCGTGGGGGGAACACTGAAGCTTTCTTT.

As DNA, the CDR3 is TGTGCCAAGGGAGGACAGGGCTCCGTTGGCGGGTTCGAGCAGTACTTC. This codes for CAKGGQGSVGGFEQYF. The rearrangement joins TRBV2 to TRBJ2-7; 8 nucleotides agree with TRBD1. CDR3 size: 16 residues. Germline loops: CDR1 SNHLY, CDR2 FYNNEI. V shed 10 bases, J shed 6 bases, and the junction held 20 bases outside the gene matches.

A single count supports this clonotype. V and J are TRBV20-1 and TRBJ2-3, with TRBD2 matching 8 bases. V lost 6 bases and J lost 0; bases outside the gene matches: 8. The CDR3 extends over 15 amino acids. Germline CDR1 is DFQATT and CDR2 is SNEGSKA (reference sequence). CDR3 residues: CSAPGGGTSTDTQYF. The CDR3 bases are TGCAGTGCCCCGGGGGGGGGCACTAGCACAGATACGCAGTATTTT.

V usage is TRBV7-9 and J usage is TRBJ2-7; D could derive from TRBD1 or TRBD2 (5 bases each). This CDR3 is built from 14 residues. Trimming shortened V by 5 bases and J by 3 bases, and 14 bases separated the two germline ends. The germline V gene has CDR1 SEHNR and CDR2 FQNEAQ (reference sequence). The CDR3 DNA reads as TGTGCCAGCAGCCGCCGGGACCTCATCTACGAGCAGTACTTC. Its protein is CASSRRDLIYEQYF.

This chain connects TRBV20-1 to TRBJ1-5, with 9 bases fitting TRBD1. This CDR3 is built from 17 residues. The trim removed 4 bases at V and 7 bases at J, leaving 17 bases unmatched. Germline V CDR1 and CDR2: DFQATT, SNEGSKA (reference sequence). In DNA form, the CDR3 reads TGCAGTGCTAATACCCCTAGAAGGGACAGGGCTGAGCAGCCCCAGCATTTT. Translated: CSANTPRRDRAEQPQHF.

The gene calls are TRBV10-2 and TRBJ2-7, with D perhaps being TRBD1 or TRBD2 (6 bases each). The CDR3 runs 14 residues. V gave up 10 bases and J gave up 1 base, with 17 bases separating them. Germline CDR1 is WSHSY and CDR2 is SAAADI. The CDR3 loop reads CATDSGGGSYEQYF. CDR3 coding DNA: TGCGCCACCGACTCAGGAGGGGGATCCTACGAGCAGTACTTC.